The T cell receptor (beta chain) described here comes from a study of blood T cell repertoires in COVID-19. Study information: The study drew acute and convalescent COVID-19 samples from the United States, Italy and Spain.

Measured with immunoSEQ multiplex PCR; TCRdb has only the in-frame clones, and not every one. This sample has over 100,000 clones; roughly 80% occur once, and the top ten carry about 3.3%. The CDR3 is 15 amino acids. The germline V gene has CDR1 MDHEN and CDR2 SYDVKM. V lost 6 bases to trimming and J lost 2 bases, with 14 bases between them. The sample was peripheral blood. This chain uses TRBV28 with TRBJ2-1, with D unresolved. This TCR was recovered from a woman at least 80 years old with active or convalescent COVID-19. The CDR3 spells CASSPPGPTYNEQFF. The CDR3 DNA follows: TGTGCCAGCAGCCCCCCGGGTCCCACCTACAATGAGCAGTTCTTC.